This T cell receptor (beta chain) derives from a study of spatial heterogeneity in lung cancer. Study in general: Alpha-chain sequences were detected in numbers that were consistently lower than beta-chain sequences. Raw sequencing reads included, on average, more than 9.5 appearances of each unique TCR and UMI combination.

Notes on the study in general: Expanded tumor TCRs that were ubiquitous appeared in blood more at resection than follow-up.

This clonotype was found many times. Its antigen is still unknown. Trimming removed 2 bases from V and 1 base from J, with 17 bases in between. Germline CDR1 and CDR2: SGHTA and FQGNSA. The CDR3 is 17 amino acids. Individually, TCR cDNA molecules were each labelled with a unique molecular identifier. TCRdb used MiXCR to reprocess the 5' RACE reads, holding one entry per CDR3 protein. This sample has 14,000 to 15,000 distinct CDR3 sequences; less than 14% occur once, and the top ten carry about 35%. Time point in this sample: sample taken at primary tumor resection. Sequencing of whole RNA from tumor, nontumor lung or frozen PBMC involved no sorting.

The chain recombines TRBV7-2 with TRBJ1-1; D remains unclear. Specimen: PBMCs, collected at surgery. This receptor was identified in a female donor with early-stage non-small cell lung cancer. Written as DNA, the CDR3 is TGTGCCAGCAGCTTATCGGTGGCAGGAAGATCGAACACTGAAGCTTTCTTT. Its protein product is CASSLSVAGRSNTEAFF.